The entry below gives a single T cell receptor beta chain sequence along with its context. The sample originates from a study of cytomegalovirus exposure and HLA in healthy donors. Germline V gene data show CDR1 as MDHEN and CDR2 as SYDVKM. The CDR3 covers 15 residues. The PCR ran on 60 Vbeta and 13 Jbeta primers. The assay was immunoSEQ multiplex PCR, and TCRdb's table has in-frame clones only and misses some. This repertoire shows about 260,000 clones, 65% to 85% found once; its top ten account for approximately 2.5%. The source material was PBMCs. The chain carries TRBV28 and TRBJ2-5; a possible D gene is TRBD2 (7 bases). The J call may be mistaken, given a closer DNA end match to TRBJ2-7. This clonotype was sampled from a female donor in good health and CMV-seronegative. CDR3 protein: CASREDSGKTYEQYF. The CDR3 DNA reads as TGTGCCAGCAGGGAGGACAGCGGGAAGACTTACGAGCAGTACTTC.